These T cell receptor beta chains were read from a single sample in a study of blood T cell repertoires in COVID-19. Libraries were prepared by immunoSEQ multiplex PCR; TCRdb keeps only in-frame clonotypes and omits some of them. The data contain approximately 200,000 clones, roughly nine tenths of them singletons. The sequenced sample consisted of PBMCs or T cells enriched from blood (not recorded which). The origin of the receptors is a woman aged 18 to 35 in a cohort exposed to, infected with or recovered from COVID-19 (not recorded which). Each CDR3 is given with its conserved first and last residue. A D gene is named only where the DNA matches it firmly. A clone size is listed for some rows: how often the clone was seen (once, few, many), or a class if it is expanded.

size	J	D	V	CDR3	DNA
NA	TRBJ2-7	NA	TRBV5-6	CASSPGGGTAYEQYF	TGTGCCAGCAGCCCGGGTGGAGGGACAGCCTACGAGCAGTACTTC
NA	TRBJ2-2	TRBD1	TRBV11-2	CASSSHPGQGNTGELFF	TGTGCCAGCAGCTCCCACCCGGGACAGGGGAACACCGGGGAGCTGTTTTTT
NA	TRBJ2-3	TRBD1	TRBV7-6	CASSLVPDRGRDTQYF	TGTGCCAGCAGCCTAGTCCCGGACAGGGGGCGGGATACGCAGTATTTT
NA	TRBJ1-2	NA	TRBV5-1	CASSSDRVRGGYTF	TGCGCCAGCAGCTCCGACAGAGTAAGGGGAGGCTACACCTTC
NA	TRBJ2-3	TRBD2	TRBV19	CASRAGAADTQYF	TGTGCCAGTAGAGCGGGAGCGGCAGATACGCAGTATTTT
once	TRBJ1-2	TRBD1	TRBV6-5	CASSYVGQGQYGYTF	TGTGCCAGCAGTTACGTTGGACAGGGCCAATATGGCTACACCTTC
NA	TRBJ2-1	TRBD1	TRBV5-8	CASSLGTGSYNEQFF	TGTGCCAGCAGCTTGGGGACAGGCTCCTACAATGAGCAGTTCTTC
NA	TRBJ2-1	TRBD2	TRBV9	CASSVLDAGGEQFF	TGTGCCAGCAGCGTACTCGACGCGGGAGGTGAGCAGTTCTTC
once	TRBJ2-3	NA	TRBV5-4	CASSLDSGPTVGTQYF	TGTGCCAGCAGCTTGGATTCAGGGCCGACGGTGGGTACGCAGTATTTT
NA	TRBJ2-3	NA	TRBV28	CASSLPNTDTQYF	TGTGCCAGCAGTTTACCCAACACAGATACGCAGTATTTT
NA	TRBJ1-5	NA	TRBV5-1	CASSFVGGAGQPQHF	TGCGCCAGCAGCTTTGTCGGTGGAGCGGGTCAGCCCCAGCATTTT
NA	TRBJ1-4	NA	TRBV7-8	CASSSDRNEKLFF	TGTGCCAGCAGCTCCGACAGGAATGAAAAACTGTTTTTT
NA	TRBJ1-2	TRBD1	TRBV28	CASRPQGTDGYTF	TGTGCCAGCAGGCCACAGGGGACAGATGGCTACACCTTC
NA	TRBJ1-1	TRBD1	TRBV12-3/TRBV12-4	CASSLGQMTEAFF	TGTGCCAGCAGTTTGGGACAGATGACTGAAGCTTTCTTT
NA	TRBJ1-3	NA	TRBV15	CATSRGLAGGGSGNTIYF	TGTGCCACCAGCAGAGGATTGGCAGGCGGGGGATCTGGAAACACCATATATTTT
once	TRBJ2-1	TRBD2	TRBV14	CASSRGAGVGYNEQFF	TGTGCCAGCAGCCGAGGAGCGGGAGTTGGTTACAATGAGCAGTTCTTC
few	TRBJ1-4	TRBD1	TRBV6-5	CASITGGPNEKLFF	TGTGCCAGCATAACAGGGGGACCAAATGAAAAACTGTTTTTT
NA	TRBJ1-6	TRBD1	TRBV2	CASSDRGPSYNSPLHF	TGTGCCAGCAGTGACAGGGGGCCCTCCTATAATTCACCCCTCCACTTT
NA	TRBJ1-5	NA	TRBV19	CASSKIWDGTKEPQHF	TGTGCCAGTAGCAAAATTTGGGATGGGACAAAGGAGCCCCAGCATTTT
NA	TRBJ1-4	TRBD1	TRBV28	CASSSGQGHNEKLFF	TGTGCCAGCAGTTCCGGACAGGGGCATAATGAAAAACTGTTTTTT
NA	TRBJ1-1	NA	TRBV2	CASSENRMNTEAFF	TGTGCCAGCAGTGAAAACAGGATGAACACTGAAGCTTTCTTT
NA	TRBJ2-6	TRBD1	TRBV5-1	CASSSQGAGANVLTF	TGCGCCAGCAGCTCGCAGGGGGCTGGGGCCAACGTCCTGACTTTC
NA	TRBJ1-4	NA	TRBV4-1	CASSQTTVMLNEKLFF	TGCGCCAGCAGCCAGACGACAGTGATGCTTAATGAAAAACTGTTTTTT
NA	TRBJ2-7	TRBD2	TRBV5-1	CASSLSLAVSYEQYF	TGCGCCAGCAGCTTGAGTCTAGCGGTCTCCTACGAGCAGTACTTC
NA	TRBJ1-6	NA	TRBV25-1	CASYHENSPLHF	TGTGCCAGTTACCACGAGAACTCACCCCTCCACTTT
NA	TRBJ1-1	NA	TRBV27	CASSLLGRYTEAFF	TGTGCCAGCAGTTTGTTAGGGAGGTACACTGAAGCTTTCTTT
once	TRBJ1-1	TRBD1	TRBV19	CATGQGVNTEAFF	TGTGCCACTGGACAGGGGGTGAACACTGAAGCTTTCTTT
NA	TRBJ1-1	TRBD1	TRBV11-3	CASGQANTEAFF	TGTGCCAGCGGACAGGCGAACACTGAAGCTTTCTTT
NA	TRBJ1-1	NA	TRBV19	CASSIVGGPNTEAFF	TGTGCCAGTAGTATAGTTGGAGGGCCAAACACTGAAGCTTTCTTT
NA	TRBJ2-2	TRBD2	TRBV5-1	CASSSSGRETGELFF	TGCGCCAGCAGCTCAAGCGGGAGGGAAACCGGGGAGCTGTTTTTT
once	TRBJ2-1	TRBD2	TRBV6-4	CASSAGSGGLAGYNEQFF	TGTGCCAGCAGTGCAGGCTCCGGGGGACTAGCGGGTTACAATGAGCAGTTCTTC
NA	TRBJ1-1	NA	TRBV6-1	CASSDLSSGKNTEAFF	TGTGCCAGCAGTGACCTTTCCTCAGGGAAGAACACTGAAGCTTTCTTT
once	TRBJ1-2	NA	TRBV5-6	CASSGRAGESNYGYTF	TGTGCCAGCAGCGGAAGGGCAGGGGAGTCCAACTATGGCTACACCTTC
NA	TRBJ1-6	NA	TRBV28	CASSFGGFGSSYNSPLHF	TGTGCCAGCAGTTTCGGGGGTTTTGGGAGCTCCTATAATTCACCCCTCCACTTT
NA	TRBJ1-1	NA	TRBV27	CASSFEGGGTEAFF	TGTGCCAGCAGTTTTGAGGGCGGAGGGACTGAAGCTTTCTTT
NA	TRBJ1-3	NA	TRBV12-1	CATRDRDSGNTIYF	TGTGCCACCCGGGACAGGGATTCTGGAAACACCATATATTTT
NA	TRBJ2-7	TRBD2	TRBV5-8	CASSLFQTSGGTPYEQYF	TGTGCCAGCAGCTTGTTCCAGACTAGCGGGGGGACACCCTACGAGCAGTACTTC
NA	TRBJ2-3	TRBD2	TRBV18	CASSPPAGVDTQYF	TGTGCCAGCTCACCACCTGCGGGAGTAGATACGCAGTATTTT
NA	TRBJ2-2	NA	TRBV9	CASSVISTGELFF	TGTGCCAGCAGCGTTATTAGCACCGGGGAGCTGTTTTTT
NA	TRBJ2-1	TRBD2	TRBV4-1	CASSQEPLLRERNEQFF	TGCGCCAGCAGCCAAGAACCCCTTTTGCGGGAGAGGAATGAGCAGTTCTTC
once	TRBJ2-1	TRBD2	TRBV4-2	CASSQTGTSHEQFF	TGTGCCAGCAGCCAAACCGGGACTAGCCATGAGCAGTTCTTC
NA	TRBJ1-1	NA	TRBV18	CASSPLAGMNTEAFF	TGTGCCAGCTCACCACTGGCAGGTATGAACACTGAAGCTTTCTTT
NA	TRBJ2-2	NA	TRBV7-9	CASSPKGSLAIRELFF	TGTGCCAGCAGCCCTAAAGGTTCCCTAGCGATAAGGGAGCTGTTTTTT
NA	TRBJ1-2	NA	TRBV28	CASSPGDNYGYTF	TGTGCCAGCAGTCCCGGGGATAACTATGGCTACACCTTC
NA	TRBJ1-5	NA	TRBV2	CASSERDRLRGGNQPQHF	TGTGCCAGCAGCGAAAGAGACAGGCTGCGAGGAGGCAATCAGCCCCAGCATTTT
once	TRBJ1-2	TRBD1	TRBV28	CASSLWGDSHPKSF	TGTGCCAGCAGTTTATGGGGGGACAGCCACCCTAAAAGCTTC
NA	TRBJ1-2	NA	TRBV7-3	CASSLGRSDGYTF	TGTGCCAGCAGCCTAGGGAGGTCGGATGGCTACACCTTC
NA	TRBJ2-5	NA	TRBV2	CASKRSTNQETQYF	TGTGCCAGCAAGCGGTCGACCAACCAAGAGACCCAGTACTTC
NA	TRBJ1-5	TRBD1	TRBV28	CASSSGQGIYQPQHF	TGTGCCAGCAGTTCGGGACAGGGGATTTATCAGCCCCAGCATTTT
once	TRBJ2-2	NA	TRBV7-9	CASSLPAGELFF	TGTGCCAGCAGCTTACCCGCCGGGGAGCTGTTTTTT
NA	TRBJ1-1	NA	TRBV6-6	CASSYPGGSEAFF	TGTGCCAGCAGTTACCCCGGGGGGTCTGAAGCTTTCTTT
few	TRBJ2-3	NA	TRBV2	CASRRTAKQTDTQYF	TGTGCCAGCAGAAGGACAGCCAAACAGACAGATACGCAGTATTTT
few	TRBJ1-2	TRBD1	TRBV5-6	CASSRGTANYGYTF	TGTGCCAGCAGCCGTGGGACAGCAAACTATGGCTACACCTTC
NA	TRBJ2-1	TRBD2	TRBV4-1	CASSQAVLALYNEQFF	TGCGCCAGCAGCCAAGCAGTACTAGCGTTGTACAATGAGCAGTTCTTC
NA	TRBJ1-1	TRBD1	TRBV5-6	CASSLDLGGYMNTEAFF	TGTGCCAGCAGCTTGGATTTAGGGGGCTACATGAACACTGAAGCTTTCTTT
NA	TRBJ2-3	TRBD2	TRBV5-1	CASKGSGGDTQYF	TGCGCCAGCAAAGGTAGCGGGGGAGATACGCAGTATTTT
NA	TRBJ1-2	TRBD1	TRBV30	CAWKTTGVYGYTF	TGTGCCTGGAAAACGACAGGGGTCTATGGCTACACCTTC
NA	TRBJ2-7	TRBD1	TRBV6-5	CASSSGGVGYF	TGTGCCAGCAGTTCAGGGGGAGTGGGGTACTTC
NA	TRBJ2-1	NA	TRBV7-8	CASSPLQGLSEQFF	TGTGCCAGCAGCCCGCTACAGGGATTGAGTGAGCAGTTCTTC